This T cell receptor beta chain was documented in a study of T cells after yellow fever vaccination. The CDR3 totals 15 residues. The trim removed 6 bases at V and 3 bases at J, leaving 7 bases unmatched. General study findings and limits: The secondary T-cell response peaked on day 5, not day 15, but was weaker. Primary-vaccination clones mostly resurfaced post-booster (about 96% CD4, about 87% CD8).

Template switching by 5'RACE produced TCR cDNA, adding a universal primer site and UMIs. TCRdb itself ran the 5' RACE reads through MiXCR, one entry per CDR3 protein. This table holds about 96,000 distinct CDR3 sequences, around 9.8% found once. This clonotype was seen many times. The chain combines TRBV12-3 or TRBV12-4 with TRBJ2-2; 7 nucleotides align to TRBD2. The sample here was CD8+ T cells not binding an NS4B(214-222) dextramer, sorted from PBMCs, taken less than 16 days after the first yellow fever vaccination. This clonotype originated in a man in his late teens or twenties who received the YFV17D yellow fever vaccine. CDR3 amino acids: CASSRLALDTGELFF. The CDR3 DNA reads TGTGCCAGCAGCCGACTAGCATTGGACACCGGGGAGCTGTTTTTT.